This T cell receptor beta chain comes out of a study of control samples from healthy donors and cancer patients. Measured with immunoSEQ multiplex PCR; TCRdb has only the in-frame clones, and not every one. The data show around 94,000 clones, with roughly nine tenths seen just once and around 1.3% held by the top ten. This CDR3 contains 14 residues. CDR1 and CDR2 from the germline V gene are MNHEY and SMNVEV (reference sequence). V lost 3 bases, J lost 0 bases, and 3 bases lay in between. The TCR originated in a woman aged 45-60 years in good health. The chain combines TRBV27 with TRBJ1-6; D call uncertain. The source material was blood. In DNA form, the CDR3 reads TGTGCCAGCAGTTTGAGCTCCTATAATTCACCCCTCCACTTT. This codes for CASSLSSYNSPLHF.